The clone carrying this T cell receptor beta chain appeared once. Its specificity is unknown. The sample originates from a study of cytomegalovirus exposure and HLA in healthy donors. Findings and caveats of the study: Reports state that TCR beta sequences accurately predicted most subjects' HLA-A and HLA-B alleles.

CDR1 and CDR2 (germline): KGHSH, LQKENI. Trimming left V 5 bases short and J 1 base short, with 14 bases between. There are 15 residues in the CDR3. PCR was performed using 60 Vbeta and 13 Jbeta primers. Using immunoSEQ multiplex PCR, the repertoire was profiled, and TCRdb retains in-frame clones only, with some absent. The sample consists of under 200,000 clones, around 68% of them appearing once. V usage is TRBV18 and J usage is TRBJ1-1, with a possible D match to TRBD1 (6 bases). The sequenced material came from PBMCs. This TCR was recovered from a man in his fifties in good health and CMV-seronegative. For the CDR3, the DNA is TGTGCCAGCTCATTAGCAGGGGTGTCGAACACTGAAGCTTTCTTT. This encodes CASSLAGVSNTEAFF.